This TCR beta chain was observed in a study of blood T cell repertoires in COVID-19. Across the whole study: There were acute and convalescent COVID-19 samples, and they came from the United States, Italy and Spain. The analysed material was cDNA or gDNA that came from T cells, B-cell-depleted T cells, or PBMCs.

CDR1 is SNHLY and CDR2 is FYNNEI in the germline V gene. Trimming took 5 bases from V and 4 from J; bases not matched to a gene: 2. The CDR3 loop spans 14 amino acids. Authors' analysis steps: It was from reference gene primer amplification that nucleated cell counts were estimated. This table comes from immunoSEQ multiplex PCR, and its TCRdb copy is limited to in-frame clones, with some not included. V, J and clone size are taken as reported in that table, and D and trimming were inferred from the DNA itself. The sample records around 150,000 clones, around 82% being singletons. The receptor was isolated from a man in his fifties or sixties with acute or convalescent COVID-19. Sequencing was carried out using peripheral blood. This chain joins TRBV2 and TRBJ2-1; the match to TRBD2 covers 10 bases. CDR3 sequence reads: CASSWTSGYNEQFF. The DNA of the CDR3 is TGTGCCAGCAGTTGGACTAGCGGTTACAATGAGCAGTTCTTC.